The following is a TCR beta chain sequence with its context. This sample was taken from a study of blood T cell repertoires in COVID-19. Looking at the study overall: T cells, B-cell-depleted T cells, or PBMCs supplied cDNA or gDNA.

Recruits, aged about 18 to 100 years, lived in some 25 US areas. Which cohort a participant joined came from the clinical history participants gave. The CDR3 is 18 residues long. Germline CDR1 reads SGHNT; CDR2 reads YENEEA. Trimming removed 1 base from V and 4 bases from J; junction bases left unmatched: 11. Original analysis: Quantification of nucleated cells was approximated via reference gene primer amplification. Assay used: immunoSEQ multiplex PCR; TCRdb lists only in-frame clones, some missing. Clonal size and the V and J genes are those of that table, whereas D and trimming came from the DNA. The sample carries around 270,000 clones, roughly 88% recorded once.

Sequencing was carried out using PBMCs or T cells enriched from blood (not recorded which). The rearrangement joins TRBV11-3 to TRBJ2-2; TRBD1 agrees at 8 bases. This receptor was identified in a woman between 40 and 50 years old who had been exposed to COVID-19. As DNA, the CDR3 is TGTGCCAGCAGCTTAGTCAGGGGGCGACATGGTTTCACCGGGGAGCTGTTTTTT. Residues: CASSLVRGRHGFTGELFF.